This entry lists 5 T cell receptor beta chains sequenced from one sample in a study of blood T cell repertoires in COVID-19. Profiled with immunoSEQ multiplex PCR; TCRdb holds only in-frame clones, not every one. Of a few hundred thousand clones listed, less than 90% were seen once; the top ten hold 4.2%. Sequencing used peripheral blood. The receptors stem from a man aged 55 to 69 with acute or convalescent COVID-19.

The chain uses TRBV19 and TRBJ2-7, with D possibly matching TRBD1 (6 bases). CDR1 and CDR2 (germline): LNHDA, SQIVND (reference sequence). Trimming shortened V by 8 bases and J by 2 bases, and 13 bases separated the two germline ends. The CDR3 has 13 amino acids. The CDR3 region has the DNA TGTGCCAGTTACAGGGTTCGAACCTACGAGCAGTACTTC. Its translation: CASYRVRTYEQYF.

The table lists this clone with a few counts. The rearrangement joins TRBV15 to TRBJ2-5; TRBD2 agrees at 13 bases. Per the germline V gene, CDR1 is LNHNV and CDR2 is YYDKDF (reference sequence). The CDR3 length is 18 residues. Trimming at V came to 3 bases and at J to 0 bases, leaving 7 bases not matched to a gene. Written as DNA, the CDR3 is TGTGCCACCAGCAGTACTAGCGGGAGGGCCCGCGACCAAGAGACCCAGTACTTC. Protein sequence: CATSSTSGRARDQETQYF.

This clone was detected a few times. The rearrangement joins TRBV19 to TRBJ2-2; 9 bases match TRBD2. V trimming: 7 bases; J trimming: 3 bases; junction bases outside the gene matches: 6. This CDR3 spans 15 amino acids. In germline, CDR1 is LNHDA, CDR2 SQIVND (reference sequence). The DNA for the CDR3 is TGTGCCAGTAAAGCTAGCGGGATCGACACCGGGGAGCTGTTTTTT. Residues: CASKASGIDTGELFF.

The rearrangement uses TRBV5-1 and TRBJ2-3; tentatively, D is TRBD1 (5 bases). Germline CDR1 SGHRS, CDR2 YFSETQ. The CDR3 sequence is 14 residues long. V was cut by 6 bases and J by 3 bases, with 14 bases left in between. This CDR3 is CASTQGWRTDTQYF. The DNA of the CDR3 is TGCGCCAGCACCCAGGGATGGAGAACAGATACGCAGTATTTT.

This chain uses TRBV6-5 with TRBJ2-2, with D possibly matching TRBD1 (5 bases). Germline V CDR1 and CDR2: MNHEY, SVGAGI. V was pared by 6 bases and J by 0 bases, with 11 bases between. The CDR3 spans 15 residues. CDR3 sequence reads: CASSAQGTNTGELFF. CDR3 sequence (DNA): TGTGCCAGCAGCGCGCAGGGAACGAACACCGGGGAGCTGTTTTTT.